The next 5 T cell receptor beta chains were all read from a single sample in a study of cytomegalovirus exposure and HLA in healthy donors. Data came from immunoSEQ multiplex PCR; TCRdb stores just in-frame clones and leaves some out. The sample lists hundreds of thousands of clones; more than 75% were seen once. Specimen: PBMCs. These receptors originate from a woman aged 18-30 years in good health and CMV-seropositive.

This chain connects TRBV10-2 to TRBJ1-5; D is uncertain. V lost 7 bases, J lost 4 bases, and 11 bases lay in between. CDR3 size: 13 residues. Germline-derived CDR1 and CDR2 are WSHSY and SAAADI. CDR3 loop: CASNAGMNQPQHF. The CDR3 DNA follows: TGCGCCAGCAATGCGGGGATGAATCAGCCCCAGCATTTT.

This clone showed up just a few times. The chain uses TRBV5-1 and TRBJ2-7; D not certain. Trimming removed 0 bases from V and 5 bases from J, with 9 bases in between. CDR1 and CDR2 from the germline V gene are SGHRS and YFSETQ. The CDR3 contains 13 residues. The CDR3: CASSLAVFNEQYF. As DNA, the CDR3 is TGCGCCAGCAGCTTGGCCGTGTTTAACGAGCAGTACTTC.

The J gene is TRBJ1-1, the V gene TRBV5-1; D not certain. Trimming removed 1 base at V and 0 bases at J, with 16 bases between. The germline gives CDR1 SGHRS, CDR2 YFSETQ. The CDR3 runs 17 residues. The CDR3 sequence: CASSLIRIDTMNTEAFF. CDR3 DNA sequence: TGCGCCAGCAGCTTGATCCGAATTGATACAATGAACACTGAAGCTTTCTTT.

This clone turned up a few times. This chain uses TRBV28 with TRBJ2-2; 11 positions match TRBD2. In germline, CDR1 is MDHEN, CDR2 SYDVKM. V dropped 3 bases and J dropped 6; count of bases not matched to a gene: 3. This CDR3 is built from 15 residues. This CDR3 is CASSLPSGRSGELFF. The DNA for the CDR3 is TGTGCCAGCAGTTTGCCTAGCGGGAGGTCCGGGGAGCTGTTTTTT.

This chain links TRBV5-4 with TRBJ2-1, with 7 bases matching TRBD2. Germline CDR1 reads SGHNT; CDR2 reads YYREEE (reference sequence). The V and J ends lost 2 bases and 5 bases, in that order; junction bases with no gene match: 4. The CDR3 covers 14 residues. CDR3 residues: CASSLGTTNNEQFF. The CDR3 DNA reads TGTGCCAGCAGCTTAGGGACTACCAACAATGAGCAGTTCTTC.